A single sample gave rise to the 10 T cell receptor beta chains below, sequenced in a study of T cell repertoires in ileal Crohn's disease. Assay used: immunoSEQ multiplex PCR; TCRdb lists only in-frame clones, some missing. This sample has over 8,500 clones, with approximately 80% found just once. Time point noted: neoterminal ileum biopsy at postoperative endoscopy, about 6 months after surgery. The sequenced sample was ileal tissue. All receptors derive from an adult with Crohn's disease.

CDR3 sequence: CASIAGLAVYNEQFF. CDR3 nucleotide sequence: TGTGCCAGCATTGCCGGACTAGCGGTCTACAATGAGCAGTTCTTC. The chain employs TRBV6-6 and TRBJ2-1, with TRBD2 identical over 10 bases. V was clipped by 7 bases and J by 3 bases; unmatched bases: 6. This CDR3 is built from 15 residues. In germline, CDR1 is MNHNY, CDR2 SVGAGI (reference sequence).

The chain recombines TRBV2 with TRBJ2-1; tentatively, D is TRBD1 (6 bases). V lost 9 bases to trimming and J lost 1 base, with 7 bases between them. Per the germline V gene, CDR1 is SNHLY and CDR2 is FYNNEI. The CDR3 is made up of 12 amino acids. The DNA of the CDR3 is TGTGCCAGTAGGGGGTCCTACAATGAGCAGTTCTTC. Translated: CASRGSYNEQFF.

The chain joins TRBV2 to TRBJ2-4; perhaps TRBD1 as D (6 bases). Germline CDR1 and CDR2: SNHLY and FYNNEI. This CDR3 has 14 residues. With 6 bases removed from V and 2 bases from J, the gap between germline ends came to 11 bases. CDR3 nucleotide sequence: TGTGCCAGCAGGCAACAGGGAACCAAAAACATTCAGTACTTC. Amino acid sequence: CASRQQGTKNIQYF.

This chain uses TRBV6-5 with TRBJ2-1, with D perhaps TRBD2 (5 bases). V shed 10 bases and J shed 2 bases, with 12 bases lying between them. Germline assignment: CDR1 MNHEY and CDR2 SVGAGI. The length of the CDR3 is 13 residues. Here the CDR3 reads CAITGSAYNEQFF. The CDR3 nucleotides read TGTGCCATTACGGGATCGGCCTACAATGAGCAGTTCTTC.

This chain connects TRBV28 to TRBJ1-2, with TRBD1 identical over 10 bases. This CDR3 has 15 amino acids. J gave up 0 bases and V 5 bases, and 3 bases lay outside the gene matches. Germline CDR1 MDHEN, CDR2 SYDVKM. CDR3 DNA: TGTGCCAGCAGTCCCGGACAGGGGGCTAACTATGGCTACACCTTC. This sequence encodes CASSPGQGANYGYTF.

The chain combines TRBV10-1 with TRBJ2-3, with D maybe TRBD2 (5 bases). Germline lookup yields CDR1 WNHNN and CDR2 SYGVQD (reference sequence). This CDR3 region has 15 residues. V gave up 4 bases and J gave up 0 bases, with 11 bases separating them. The CDR3 is CASSVGEPSTDTQYF. CDR3 coding DNA: TGCGCCAGCAGTGTCGGGGAGCCTAGCACAGATACGCAGTATTTT.

The chain's CDR3 is CASSRGTDGGGRSHEQYF. CDR3 coding DNA: TGTGCCAGCAGCAGAGGGACCGATGGCGGCGGGAGATCCCACGAGCAGTACTTC. The chain employs TRBV21-1 and TRBJ2-7; the tabulated D call, TRBD2, remains unverified against the DNA. TRBV21-1 is flagged as a pseudogene. There are 18 residues in the CDR3.

The J gene is TRBJ2-3, the V gene TRBV7-9; TRBD1 matches 9 bases. V shed 3 bases, J shed 2 bases, and the junction held 3 bases outside the gene matches. Germline CDR1 and CDR2: SEHNR and FQNEAQ (reference sequence). The CDR3 has 15 residues. DNA for the CDR3: TGTGCCAGCAGCTTGGGACAGGGTAACACAGATACGCAGTATTTT. Translation: CASSLGQGNTDTQYF.

This chain uses TRBV9 with TRBJ2-5; 12 bases map to TRBD1. CDR3 length: 16 residues. Germline V gene lookup returns CDR1 SGDLS and CDR2 YYNGEE. The V segment lost 2 bases and the J segment 5 bases; nucleotides outside the gene matches: 7. The CDR3 nucleotides are TGTGCCAGCAGCGTCGAAGGGACAGGGGGCGAGGAGACCCAGTACTTC. It is translated as CASSVEGTGGEETQYF.

J is TRBJ2-7 and V is TRBV2; 10 bases are a match to TRBD2. The ends lost 8 bases at V and 3 bases at J; junction bases unmatched: 31. This CDR3 region has 22 residues. CDR1 and CDR2 (germline): SNHLY, FYNNEI. DNA of the CDR3: TGTGCCAGCCTAAAGAGGTCAGGGTCATTGACCCCCGGGACTAGCGTGAACTACGAGCAGTACTTC. Translated: CASLKRSGSLTPGTSVNYEQYF. Full variable domain (rest looked up from reference TRBV2 and TRBJ2-7): EPEVTQTPSHQVTQMGQEVILRCVPISNHLYFYWYRQILGQKVEFLVSFYNNEISEKSEIFDDQFSVERPDGSNFTLKIRSTKLEDSAMYFCASLKRSGSLTPGTSVNYEQYFGPGTRLTVT.